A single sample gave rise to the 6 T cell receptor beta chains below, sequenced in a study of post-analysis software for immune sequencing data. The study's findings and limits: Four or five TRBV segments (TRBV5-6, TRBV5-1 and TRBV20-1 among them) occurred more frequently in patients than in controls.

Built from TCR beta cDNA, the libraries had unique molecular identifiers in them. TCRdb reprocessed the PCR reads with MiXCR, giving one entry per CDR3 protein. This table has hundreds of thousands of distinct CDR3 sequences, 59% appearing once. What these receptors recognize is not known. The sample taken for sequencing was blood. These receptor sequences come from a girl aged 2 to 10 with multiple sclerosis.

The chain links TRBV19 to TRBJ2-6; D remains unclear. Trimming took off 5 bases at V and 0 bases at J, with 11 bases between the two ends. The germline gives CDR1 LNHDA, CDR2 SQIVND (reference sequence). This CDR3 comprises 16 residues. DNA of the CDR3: TGTGCCAGTAGTCCCCGGGCCTCCTCTGGGGCCAACGTCCTGACTTTC. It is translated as CASSPRASSGANVLTF. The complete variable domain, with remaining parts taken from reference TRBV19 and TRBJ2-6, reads DGGITQSPKYLFRKEGQNVTLSCEQNLNHDAMYWYRQDPGQGLRLIYYSQIVNDFQKGDIAEGYSVSREKKESFPLTVTSAQKNPTAFYLCASSPRASSGANVLTFGAGSRLTVL.

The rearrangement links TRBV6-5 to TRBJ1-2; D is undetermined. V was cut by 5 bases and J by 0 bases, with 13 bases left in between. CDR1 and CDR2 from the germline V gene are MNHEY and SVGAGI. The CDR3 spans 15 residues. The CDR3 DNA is TGTGCCAGCAGTGATAACCTGGGGTCTAACTATGGCTACACCTTC. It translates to CASSDNLGSNYGYTF.

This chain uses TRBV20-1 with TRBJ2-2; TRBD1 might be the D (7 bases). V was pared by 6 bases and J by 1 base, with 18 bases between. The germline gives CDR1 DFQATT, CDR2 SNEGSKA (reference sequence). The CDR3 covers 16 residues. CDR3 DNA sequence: TGCAGTGCCCCGCTCGCGGGACAGATGAACACCGGGGAGCTGTTTTTT. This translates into CSAPLAGQMNTGELFF.

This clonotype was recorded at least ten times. As DNA, the CDR3 is TGTGCCAGCAGCCAAGAGAGCGGGGGGGCCAATGAGCAGTTCTTC. It yields the protein CASSQESGGANEQFF. The chain uses TRBV4-2 and TRBJ2-1; 10 bases match TRBD2. The V and J ends lost 0 bases and 6 bases, in that order; junction bases with no gene match: 2. CDR1 is LGHNA, CDR2 YNFKEQ, per germline. The CDR3 length is 15 residues.

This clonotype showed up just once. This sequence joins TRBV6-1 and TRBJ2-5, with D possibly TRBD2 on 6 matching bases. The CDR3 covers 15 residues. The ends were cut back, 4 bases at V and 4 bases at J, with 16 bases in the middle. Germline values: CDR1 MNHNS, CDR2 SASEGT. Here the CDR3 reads CASSGRQEGRETQYF. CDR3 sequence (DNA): TGTGCCAGCAGTGGGCGGCAGGAGGGCCGAGAGACCCAGTACTTC.

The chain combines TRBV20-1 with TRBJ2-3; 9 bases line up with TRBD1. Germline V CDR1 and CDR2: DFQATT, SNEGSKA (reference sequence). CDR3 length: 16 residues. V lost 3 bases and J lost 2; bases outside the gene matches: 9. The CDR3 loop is CSARVAGTGLTDTQYF. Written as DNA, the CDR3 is TGCAGTGCTAGGGTCGCCGGGACAGGGCTCACAGATACGCAGTATTTT.